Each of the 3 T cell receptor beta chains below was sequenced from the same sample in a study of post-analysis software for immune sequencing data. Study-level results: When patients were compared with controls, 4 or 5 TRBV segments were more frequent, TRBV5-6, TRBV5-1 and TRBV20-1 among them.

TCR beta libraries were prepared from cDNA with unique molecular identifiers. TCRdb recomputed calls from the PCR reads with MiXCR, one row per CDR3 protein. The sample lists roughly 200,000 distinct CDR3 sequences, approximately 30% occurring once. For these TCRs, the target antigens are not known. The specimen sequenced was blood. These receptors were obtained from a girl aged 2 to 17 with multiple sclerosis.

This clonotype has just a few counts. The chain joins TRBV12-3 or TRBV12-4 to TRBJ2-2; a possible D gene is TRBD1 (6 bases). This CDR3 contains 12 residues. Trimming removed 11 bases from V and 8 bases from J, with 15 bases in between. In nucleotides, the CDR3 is TGTGCCGTCGGACAGCTTAATGGGGAGCTGTTTTTT. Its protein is CAVGQLNGELFF.

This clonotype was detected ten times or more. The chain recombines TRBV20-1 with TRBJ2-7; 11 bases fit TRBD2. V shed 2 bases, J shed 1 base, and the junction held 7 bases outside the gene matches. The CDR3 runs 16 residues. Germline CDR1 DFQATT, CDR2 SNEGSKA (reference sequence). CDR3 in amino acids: CSARNLAGGSSYEQYF. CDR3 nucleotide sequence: TGCAGTGCTAGAAATCTAGCGGGAGGTTCATCCTACGAGCAGTACTTC.

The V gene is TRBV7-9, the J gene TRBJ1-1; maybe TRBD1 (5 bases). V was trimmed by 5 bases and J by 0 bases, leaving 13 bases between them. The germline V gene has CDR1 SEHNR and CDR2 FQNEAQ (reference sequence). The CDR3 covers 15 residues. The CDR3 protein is CASSLPGGMNTEAFF. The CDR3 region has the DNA TGTGCCAGCAGCCTCCCCGGGGGAATGAACACTGAAGCTTTCTTT.